This TCR beta chain is from a study of identical twins. Template switching added a universal primer site; cDNA carried unique molecular identifiers. TCRdb re-called the 5' RACE reads through MiXCR, storing one row per CDR3 protein. This sample has around 470,000 distinct CDR3 sequences, with approximately 15% found just once. Study conclusions and caveats: It was possible that invariant MAIT and iNKT cells partly confounded the zero-insertion analyses. Model-predicted out-of-frame TCR alpha sharing fell below observed values in monozygotic twins. Out-of-frame alpha sequences common to twins were enriched for low generation probability.

The CDR3 consists of 14 residues. J gave up 0 bases and V 6 bases, and 3 bases lay outside the gene matches. As regards this clonotype: Its antigen remains unknown.

These records were also assigned to another study, of yellow fever vaccine responses in identical twins.

Sequencing was done on a sample of CD4+ T cells sorted from blood. The V call is TRBV12-3 or TRBV12-4, the J call TRBJ2-7; 9 bases match TRBD1. The receptor's source is a woman younger than 35 in good health. Here the CDR3 reads CASRQGASSYEQYF. The CDR3 region has the DNA TGTGCCAGCAGACAGGGGGCGAGCTCCTACGAGCAGTACTTC.